The clone carrying this T cell receptor (beta chain) appeared many times. TCRdb ran MiXCR on the reads and lists one entry per CDR3 protein. The sample carries about 230,000 distinct CDR3 sequences, approximately 7% recorded once. This specimen belongs to a study of T cell repertoires in cytomegalovirus infection. From germline, CDR1 is DFQATT and CDR2 SNEGSKA (reference sequence). The CDR3 has 13 residues. V was shortened by 2 bases and J by 4 bases, with 11 bases between the two germline ends. The clonotype was recovered from a human donor in good health (CMV status not recorded). Some clones in this sample may be carry-over from other donors' samples. The gene calls are TRBV20-1 and TRBJ2-5, with TRBD2 as a possible D gene (5 bases). The sequenced sample consisted of PBMCs. The chain's CDR3 is CSARLLVGETQYF. The CDR3 DNA sequence: TGCAGTGCTAGATTACTAGTAGGAGAGACCCAGTACTTC.